In its sample, the clone carrying this T cell receptor (beta chain) was seen a few times. Trimming left V 4 bases short and J 2 bases short, with 16 bases between. Germline CDR1 and CDR2: SGDLS and YYNGEE. The CDR3 sequence is 16 residues long. The data are from a study of T-cell reconstitution after alpha-beta-depleted transplantation in children. Library preparation (for TCRbeta) was performed with unique molecular identifiers. TCRdb reanalysed the PCR reads using MiXCR and keeps one entry per CDR3 protein. The sample has 700,000 to 950,000 distinct CDR3 sequences; roughly 15% are singletons. This material consisted of PBMCs, mostly from graft donor cells, taken 360 days after TCRalphabeta/CD19-depleted stem cell transplant. The chain uses TRBV9 and TRBJ1-3; TRBD1 is a possible D gene (6 bases). The clonotype originates from a male patient between 10 and 17 years old who had a stem cell transplant for acute lymphoblastic leukemia, so the T cells may come from the graft donor. Written as DNA, the CDR3 is TGTGCCAGCAGCCAAATCAGGGGTCAAGCTGGAAACACCATATATTTT. Translation: CASSQIRGQAGNTIYF.